This TCR beta chain was sequenced for a study of CD4+ T cells in melanoma. Study-wide results and caveats: CD8+ T cell, macrophage and B cell function reportedly correlated with neoantigen-specific CD4+ T cells. Reportedly, melanoma neoantigen-specific CD4+ T cells showed varied differentiation states.

Sequencing used immunoSEQ multiplex PCR; TCRdb keeps in-frame clones, though not all of them. The repertoire holds 50,000 to 60,000 clones, with over 60% as singletons. This clone was found a few times. Its target is unknown. V gave up 0 bases and J gave up 5 bases, with 4 bases separating them. The CDR3 length is 12 residues. Germline values: CDR1 SNHLY, CDR2 FYNNEI. This TCR was recovered from a human donor with melanoma. The chain combines TRBV2 with TRBJ1-2; D remains unclear. The sample consisted of tumor tissue. CDR3 sequence (DNA): TGTGCCAGCAGTGAAGCGGGGTATGGCTACACCTTC. This sequence encodes CASSEAGYGYTF.